The clone carrying this T cell receptor beta chain was counted many times. The entry originates in a study of T-cell reconstitution after alpha-beta-depleted transplantation in children. The CDR3 is 19 residues long. The V gene lost 1 base and the J gene lost 0 bases, with 17 bases spanning the gap. From germline, CDR1 is SGHDT and CDR2 YYEEEE. Unique molecular identifiers were built into the TCRbeta library. Each CDR3 protein is one row after TCRdb ran MiXCR on the PCR reads. The repertoire includes around 440,000 distinct CDR3 sequences, under 12% of them detected once, and 2% to 2.5% sits in the top ten.

The chain is built from TRBV5-6 and TRBJ2-6; a weak D match, TRBD1 (6 bases). This clonotype originated in a child aged 2 to 10 with inherited bone marrow failure, due to receive a stem cell transplant. This sample comprised PBMCs, obtained before TCRalphabeta/CD19-depleted stem cell transplant. The CDR3 DNA follows: TGTGCCAGCAGCTTGTGGACAGAAAGTTTATACTCTGGGGCCAACGTCCTGACTTTC. Its protein is CASSLWTESLYSGANVLTF.